The 20 T cell receptor beta chains below all came from one sample that was sequenced in a study of blood T cell repertoires in COVID-19. The protocol was immunoSEQ multiplex PCR, while the TCRdb copy is restricted to in-frame clones and leaves out a portion. Of about 190,000 clones listed, roughly 84% are singletons. The sequenced sample was peripheral blood. The source of these receptors is a woman over 75 with active or convalescent COVID-19.

The rearrangement joins TRBV4-1 to TRBJ1-4; D might be TRBD1 (6 bases). The V and J ends lost 1 base and 6 bases respectively, with 15 bases between them. The V gene's germline CDR1 is MGHRA and CDR2 YSYEKL. This CDR3 is built from 16 residues. As DNA, the CDR3 is TGCGCCAGCAGCCAAGGTCTTATCAGGGGCGATGAAAAACTGTTTTTT. It codes for CASSQGLIRGDEKLFF.

The chain employs TRBV5-6 and TRBJ2-7, with TRBD2 matching 7 bases. J lost 7 bases, V lost 4 bases, and 14 bases had no gene match. The CDR3 contains 15 residues. CDR1 is SGHDT and CDR2 is YYEEEE in the germline V gene. The CDR3, as DNA: TGTGCCAGCAGCCGAGTGGGACTACAGGCGGAGGAGCAGTACTTC. Translating gives CASSRVGLQAEEQYF.

This chain links TRBV6-4 with TRBJ1-5; D is unresolved. CDR1 is MRHNA, CDR2 SNTAGT, per germline. The length of the CDR3 is 13 residues. The CDR3 DNA sequence: TGTTCTCCCAAGTGGCATCTCAATCAGCCCCAGCATTTT. Amino acids: CSPKWHLNQPQHF.

The CDR3 coding sequence is TGCGCCAGCAGCCCCCTGAGAGGGGGTAAGACCCAGTACTTC. Amino acids: CASSPLRGGKTQYF. The gene calls are TRBV5-1 and TRBJ2-5; perhaps TRBD1 as D (6 bases). The CDR3 has 14 residues. CDR1 is SGHRS, CDR2 YFSETQ, per germline. Trimming took 4 bases from V and 6 from J, leaving 16 bases between them.

A single count supports this clone. The genes are TRBV12-5 and TRBJ2-7; 7 positions agree with TRBD2. The CDR3 consists of 17 residues. CDR1 is LGHNT and CDR2 is FRNRAP in the germline V gene. After removal of 3 bases from V and 3 bases from J, the junction contained 14 bases not matched to a gene. Here the CDR3 reads CASGLALARTGGYEQYF. The CDR3 region has the DNA TGTGCTAGTGGTTTAGCTCTTGCGAGGACGGGAGGCTACGAGCAGTACTTC.

The rearrangement links TRBV2 to TRBJ2-7, with 8 bases identical to TRBD2. Per the germline V gene, CDR1 is SNHLY and CDR2 is FYNNEI. This CDR3 contains 14 residues. V trimming: 7 bases; J trimming: 3 bases; junction bases outside the gene matches: 8. CDR3 DNA: TGTGCCAGCACCCCCCAAGCGGGAGTCTACGAGCAGTACTTC. The encoded protein is CASTPQAGVYEQYF.

The rearrangement joins TRBV24-1 to TRBJ2-1, with D possibly TRBD1 on 5 matching bases. Germline V CDR1 and CDR2: KGHDR, SFDVKD. The CDR3 length is 12 residues. Trimming pared 1 base from V and 10 bases from J, leaving 7 bases between. CDR3 sequence (DNA): TGTGCCACCAGTGATTTCTCAGGGGAGCAGTTCTTC. Translating gives CATSDFSGEQFF.

V is TRBV4-1 and J is TRBJ2-1; TRBD2 matches at 10 bases. The CDR3 is 14 amino acids. Germline V lookup: CDR1 MGHRA, CDR2 YSYEKL. V dropped 4 bases and J dropped 9; count of bases not matched to a gene: 6. The CDR3 spells CASSPPSGRSEQFF. Here the CDR3 DNA reads TGCGCCAGCAGCCCGCCTAGCGGGAGAAGTGAGCAGTTCTTC.

This clone was picked up a small number of times. The chain has TRBV7-3 and TRBJ2-1; TRBD2 matches 10 bases. CDR3 length: 20 residues. V lost 1 base to trimming and J lost 0 bases; unmatched junction nucleotides: 12. Germline assignment: CDR1 SGHTA and CDR2 FQGTGA. CDR3 sequence (DNA): TGTGCCAGCAGCTTAAGGTCCCCTAGCGGGAGCCTGAGCTCCTACAATGAGCAGTTCTTC. Its translation is CASSLRSPSGSLSSYNEQFF.

The chain employs TRBV5-1 and TRBJ2-1; 8 nucleotides agree with TRBD1. The trim removed 1 base at V and 3 bases at J, leaving 3 bases unmatched. Germline V gives CDR1 SGHRS, CDR2 YFSETQ. The CDR3 runs to 15 residues. The CDR3 region has the DNA TGCGCCAGCAGCTTGTTACAGGGGGGCTACAATGAGCAGTTCTTC. Translation: CASSLLQGGYNEQFF.

The chain employs TRBV2 and TRBJ2-5, with TRBD2 matching 16 bases. The CDR3 is made up of 17 amino acids. Per germline, CDR1 SNHLY and CDR2 FYNNEI. The ends lost 7 bases at V and 5 bases at J; junction bases unmatched: 10. CDR3 protein: CASTSGTSGRVGETQYF. In nucleotides, the CDR3 is TGTGCCAGCACCTCCGGGACTAGCGGGAGGGTGGGGGAGACCCAGTACTTC.

The V and J genes are TRBV19 and TRBJ2-7; D is ambiguous. Germline V gene data show CDR1 as LNHDA and CDR2 as SQIVND (reference sequence). The CDR3 is 15 amino acids. V lost 1 base and J lost 5, with 15 bases in between. CDR3 DNA: TGTGCCAGTAGTATAGGGTTGGCCAACCCCCACGAGCAGTACTTC. Encoded protein: CASSIGLANPHEQYF.

The chain employs TRBV20-1 and TRBJ1-1; D remains unclear. Germline values: CDR1 DFQATT, CDR2 SNEGSKA (reference sequence). V was trimmed by 3 bases and J by 10 bases, leaving 12 bases between them. The length of the CDR3 is 11 residues. CDR3 coding DNA: TGCAGTGCTAGTAAGGAGTTAAGAGCTTTCTTT. It encodes CSASKELRAFF.

This rearrangement joins TRBV11-2 to TRBJ2-5; TRBD1 matches at 9 bases. The germline V gene encodes CDR1 SGHAT and CDR2 FQNNGV. The CDR3 is 16 amino acids. With V trimmed by 0 bases and J by 5 bases, 7 bases remained unmatched. DNA of the CDR3: TGTGCCAGCAGCTTAGAACAGACAGGGGGTTTGGAGACCCAGTACTTC. Amino acids: CASSLEQTGGLETQYF.

The V and J genes are TRBV19 and TRBJ2-2, with TRBD2 identical over 7 bases. The germline gives CDR1 LNHDA, CDR2 SQIVND (reference sequence). With V trimmed by 6 bases and J by 5 bases, 3 bases remained unmatched. The CDR3 length is 13 residues. The CDR3 nucleotides are TGTGCCAGTAGCAGGGAGGGTACCGGGGAGCTGTTTTTT. Translating it yields CASSREGTGELFF.

This clone has a handful of counts. This chain joins TRBV7-6 and TRBJ1-3, with 8 nucleotides matching TRBD1. V lost 1 base to trimming and J lost 0 bases; unmatched junction nucleotides: 5. CDR1 is SGHVS, CDR2 FNYEAQ, per germline. The length of the CDR3 is 17 residues. CDR3 nucleotide sequence: TGTGCCAGCAGCTTAGACCAGGGGGCCTACTCTGGAAACACCATATATTTT. Amino acid sequence: CASSLDQGAYSGNTIYF.

This chain uses TRBV18 with TRBJ1-2; D not certain. V lost 7 bases to trimming and J lost 7 bases, with 19 bases between them. The CDR3 contains 14 residues. From germline, CDR1 is KGHSH and CDR2 LQKENI. The CDR3 DNA reads as TGTGCCAGCTGTCTAACCGTCGGTGATAGTGGCTACACCTTC. This sequence encodes CASCLTVGDSGYTF.

This clone was counted only a few times. The V gene is TRBV2, the J gene TRBJ1-4, with a possible D match to TRBD1 (5 bases). CDR1 is SNHLY and CDR2 is FYNNEI in the germline V gene. V lost 6 bases and J 7 bases, leaving 9 bases between the germline ends. The CDR3 is 12 residues long. CDR3 region: CASRGQGEKLFF. The CDR3 bases are TGTGCCAGCAGGGGGCAGGGTGAAAAACTGTTTTTT.

V usage is TRBV7-3 and J usage is TRBJ1-1; D gene uncertain. Germline CDR1 is SGHTA and CDR2 is FQGTGA. The CDR3 is made up of 13 amino acids. V dropped 4 bases and J dropped 5 bases, with 11 bases sitting between them. The CDR3 sequence is CASSSIHLTEAFF. CDR3 coding DNA: TGTGCCAGCAGCTCCATCCATTTGACTGAAGCTTTCTTT.

The rearrangement joins TRBV11-3 to TRBJ2-7; 8 nucleotides align to TRBD1. This CDR3 is 15 amino acids long. V shed 4 bases, J shed 2 bases, and the junction held 7 bases outside the gene matches. Germline CDR1 reads SGHNT; CDR2 reads YENEEA. In DNA, the CDR3 is TGTGCCAGCAGCTACGCCGGGACAGGCGCCTACGAGCAGTACTTC. Translated: CASSYAGTGAYEQYF.